This T cell receptor (beta chain) originates from a study of blood T cells in healthy people across ages. Study outcomes and limitations: Versus aged donors, long-lived donors had higher diversity and more naive CD4+ cells.

As concerns this clonotype: Its antigen is not known.

The CDR3 is 15 amino acids. CDR1 MNHEY and CDR2 SVGEGT come from the germline V gene. Losses at the gene ends were 2 bases for V and 5 bases for J; bases not matched to a gene: 7. Primers used in a second PCR of about 6 to 11 cycles were a sample-barcoded 5' primer and a J-beta primer mix. TCRdb redid the calling of the 5' RACE reads with MiXCR, one entry per CDR3 protein. This sample has 1.5 million to 2 million distinct CDR3 sequences; 25% to 30% occur once, and the top ten carry 7.7%. Material for sequencing was blood. The sequence derives from a woman aged 25 to 39 in good health. This rearrangement joins TRBV6-2 or TRBV6-3 to TRBJ2-7; 9 positions agree with TRBD2. CDR3: CASSYPGSGRHEQYF. Written as DNA, the CDR3 is TGTGCCAGCAGTTACCCGGGGAGCGGGAGGCACGAGCAGTACTTC.